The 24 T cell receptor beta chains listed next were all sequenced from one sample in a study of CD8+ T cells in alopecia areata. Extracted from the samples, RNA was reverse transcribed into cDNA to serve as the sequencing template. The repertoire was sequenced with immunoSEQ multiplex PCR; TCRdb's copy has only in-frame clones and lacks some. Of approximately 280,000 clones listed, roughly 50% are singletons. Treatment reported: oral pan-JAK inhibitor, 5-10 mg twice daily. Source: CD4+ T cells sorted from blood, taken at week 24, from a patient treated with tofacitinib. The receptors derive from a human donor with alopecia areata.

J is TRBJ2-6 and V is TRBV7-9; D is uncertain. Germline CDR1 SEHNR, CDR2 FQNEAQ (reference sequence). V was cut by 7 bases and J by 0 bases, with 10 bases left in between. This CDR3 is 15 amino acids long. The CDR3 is CASTTVPSGANVLTF. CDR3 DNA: TGTGCCAGCACCACGGTCCCCTCTGGGGCCAACGTCCTGACTTTC.

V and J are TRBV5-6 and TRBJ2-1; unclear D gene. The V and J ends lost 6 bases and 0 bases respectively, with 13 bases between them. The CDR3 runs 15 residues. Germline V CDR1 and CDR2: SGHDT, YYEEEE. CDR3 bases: TGTGCCAGCACACCTACCATAAACTCCTACAATGAGCAGTTCTTC. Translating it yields CASTPTINSYNEQFF.

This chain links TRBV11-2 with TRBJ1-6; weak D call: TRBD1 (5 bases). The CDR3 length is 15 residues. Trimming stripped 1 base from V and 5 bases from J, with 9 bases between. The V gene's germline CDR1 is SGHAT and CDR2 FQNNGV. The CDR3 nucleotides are TGTGCCAGCAGCTTAGCAGGGTTTAATAATTCACCCCTCCACTTT. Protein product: CASSLAGFNNSPLHF.

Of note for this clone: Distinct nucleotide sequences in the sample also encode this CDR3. The CDR3 here is CASSPGTVYTF. For the CDR3, the DNA is TGTGCCAGCAGCCCTGGGACAGTCTACACCTTC. The chain is built from TRBV7-2 and TRBJ1-2; 7 bases are shared with TRBD1. V shed 5 bases, J shed 10 bases, and the junction held 4 bases outside the gene matches. Germline V gives CDR1 SGHTA, CDR2 FQGNSA. CDR3 length equals 11 residues.

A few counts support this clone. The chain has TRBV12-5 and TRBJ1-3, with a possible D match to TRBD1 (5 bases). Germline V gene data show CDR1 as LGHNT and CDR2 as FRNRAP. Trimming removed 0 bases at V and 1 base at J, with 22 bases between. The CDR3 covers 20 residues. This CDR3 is CASGLVQRGGVSRSGNTIYF. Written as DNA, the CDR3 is TGTGCTAGTGGTTTGGTACAACGCGGAGGGGTCTCACGATCTGGAAACACCATATATTTT.

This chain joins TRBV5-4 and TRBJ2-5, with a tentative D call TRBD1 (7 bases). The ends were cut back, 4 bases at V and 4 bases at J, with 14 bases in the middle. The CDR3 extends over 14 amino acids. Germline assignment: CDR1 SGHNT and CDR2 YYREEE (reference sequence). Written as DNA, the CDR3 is TGTGCCAGCAGCGAAAGACAGGGAGGAGAGACCCAGTACTTC. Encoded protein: CASSERQGGETQYF.

The CDR3 is CASSGFTETQYF. In nucleotides, the CDR3 is TGTGCCAGCAGCGGGTTTACGGAGACCCAGTACTTC. V is TRBV14 and J is TRBJ2-5; D is unresolved. From germline, CDR1 is SGHDN and CDR2 FVKESK. V was trimmed by 5 bases and J by 5 bases, leaving 9 bases between them. This CDR3 is built from 12 residues.

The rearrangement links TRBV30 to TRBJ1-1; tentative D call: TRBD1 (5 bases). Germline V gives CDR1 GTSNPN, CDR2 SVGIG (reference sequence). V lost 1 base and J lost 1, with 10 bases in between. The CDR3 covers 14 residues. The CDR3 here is CAWSAGLENTEAFF. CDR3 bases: TGTGCCTGGAGTGCGGGACTCGAGAACACTGAAGCTTTCTTT.

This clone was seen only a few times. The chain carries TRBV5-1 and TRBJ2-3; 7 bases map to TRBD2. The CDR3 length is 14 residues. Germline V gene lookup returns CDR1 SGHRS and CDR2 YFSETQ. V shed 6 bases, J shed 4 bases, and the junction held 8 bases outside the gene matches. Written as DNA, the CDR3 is TGCGCCAGCAAGGGGAGGGAAAGCGCAGATACGCAGTATTTT. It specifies CASKGRESADTQYF.

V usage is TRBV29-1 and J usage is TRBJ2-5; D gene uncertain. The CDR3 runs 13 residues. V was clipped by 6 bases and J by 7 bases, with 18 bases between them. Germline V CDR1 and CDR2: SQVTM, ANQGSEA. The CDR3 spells CSVIPGPSGTQYF. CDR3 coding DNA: TGCAGCGTGATTCCGGGCCCGTCGGGGACCCAGTACTTC.

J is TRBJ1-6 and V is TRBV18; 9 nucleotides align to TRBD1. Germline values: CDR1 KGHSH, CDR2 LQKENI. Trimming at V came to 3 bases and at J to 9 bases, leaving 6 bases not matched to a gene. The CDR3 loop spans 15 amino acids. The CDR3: CASSPRDRGFSPLHF. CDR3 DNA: TGTGCCAGCTCACCTCGAGACAGGGGGTTTTCACCCCTCCACTTT.

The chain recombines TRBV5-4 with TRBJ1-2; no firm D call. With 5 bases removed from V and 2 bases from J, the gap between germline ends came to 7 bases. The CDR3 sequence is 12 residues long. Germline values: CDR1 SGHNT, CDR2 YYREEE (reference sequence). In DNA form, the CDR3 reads TGTGCCAGCAGTGGGCAGAACTATGGCTACACCTTC. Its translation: CASSGQNYGYTF.

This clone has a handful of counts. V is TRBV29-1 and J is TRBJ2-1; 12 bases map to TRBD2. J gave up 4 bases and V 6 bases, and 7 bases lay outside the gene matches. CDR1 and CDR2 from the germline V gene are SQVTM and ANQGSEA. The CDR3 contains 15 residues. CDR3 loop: CSVGLTSGGYNEQFF. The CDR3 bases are TGCAGCGTCGGACTTACTAGCGGGGGGTACAATGAGCAGTTCTTC.

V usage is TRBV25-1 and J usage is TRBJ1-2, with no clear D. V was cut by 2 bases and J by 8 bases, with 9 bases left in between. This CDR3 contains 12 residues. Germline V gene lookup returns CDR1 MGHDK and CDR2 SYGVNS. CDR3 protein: CASSEGEGGYTF. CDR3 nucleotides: TGTGCCAGCAGTGAAGGAGAAGGCGGCTACACCTTC.

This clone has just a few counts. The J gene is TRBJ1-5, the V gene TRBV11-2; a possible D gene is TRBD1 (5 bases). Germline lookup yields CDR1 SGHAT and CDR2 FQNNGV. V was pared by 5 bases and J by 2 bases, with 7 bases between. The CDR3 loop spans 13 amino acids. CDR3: CASSLQGNQPQHF. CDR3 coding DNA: TGTGCCAGCAGCCTACAGGGCAATCAGCCCCAGCATTTT.

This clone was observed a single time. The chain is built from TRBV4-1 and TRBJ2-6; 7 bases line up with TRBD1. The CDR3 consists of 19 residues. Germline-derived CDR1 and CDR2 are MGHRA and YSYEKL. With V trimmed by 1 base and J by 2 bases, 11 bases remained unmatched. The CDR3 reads CASSQGLAGGSTGANVLTF. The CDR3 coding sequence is TGCGCCAGCAGCCAAGGCCTTGCAGGGGGTAGCACTGGGGCCAACGTCCTGACTTTC.

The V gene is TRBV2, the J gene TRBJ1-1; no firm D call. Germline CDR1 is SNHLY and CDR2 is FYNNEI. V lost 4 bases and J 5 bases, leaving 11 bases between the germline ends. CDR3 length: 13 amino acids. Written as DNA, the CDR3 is TGTGCCAGCAGTGCGGAGGGTGGTACTGAAGCTTTCTTT. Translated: CASSAEGGTEAFF.

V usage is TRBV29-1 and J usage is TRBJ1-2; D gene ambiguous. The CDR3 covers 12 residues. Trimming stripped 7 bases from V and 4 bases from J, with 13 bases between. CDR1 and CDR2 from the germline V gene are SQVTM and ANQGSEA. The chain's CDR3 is CSAPGVAYGYTF. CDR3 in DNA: TGCAGCGCCCCCGGGGTAGCCTATGGCTACACCTTC.

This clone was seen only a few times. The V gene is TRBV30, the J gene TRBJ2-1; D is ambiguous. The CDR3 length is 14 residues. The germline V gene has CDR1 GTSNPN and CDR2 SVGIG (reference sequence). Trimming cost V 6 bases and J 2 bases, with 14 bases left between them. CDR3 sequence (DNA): TGTGCCTGCAACCGCGGCGGAGCCTACAATGAGCAGTTCTTC. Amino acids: CACNRGGAYNEQFF.

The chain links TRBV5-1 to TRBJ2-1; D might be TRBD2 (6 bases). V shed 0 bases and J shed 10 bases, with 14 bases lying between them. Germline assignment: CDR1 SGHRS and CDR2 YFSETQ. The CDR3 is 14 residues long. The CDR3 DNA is TGCGCCAGCAGCTTGGCCCGCCCGGAGGGGGAGCAGTTCTTC. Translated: CASSLARPEGEQFF.

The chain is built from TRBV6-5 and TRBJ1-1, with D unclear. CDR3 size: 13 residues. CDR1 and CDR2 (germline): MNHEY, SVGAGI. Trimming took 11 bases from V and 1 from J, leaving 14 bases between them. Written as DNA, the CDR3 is TGTGCCGTCCTTACAGAGGGGAACACTGAAGCTTTCTTT. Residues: CAVLTEGNTEAFF.

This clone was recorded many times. CDR3 bases: TGCGCCAGCAGCTTGGACGGGAAACCCACAGATACGCAGTATTTT. Its protein is CASSLDGKPTDTQYF. The rearrangement uses TRBV5-1 and TRBJ2-3; D is perhaps TRBD2 (5 bases). This CDR3 is built from 15 residues. Germline assignment: CDR1 SGHRS and CDR2 YFSETQ. V dropped 0 bases and J dropped 2 bases, with 10 bases sitting between them. The whole variable domain, remainder taken from reference TRBV5-1 and TRBJ2-3, is KAGVTQTPRYLIKTRGQQVTLSCSPISGHRSVSWYQQTPGQGLQFLFEYFSETQRNKGNFPGRFSGRQFSNSRSEMNVSTLELGDSALYLCASSLDGKPTDTQYFGPGTRLTVL.

CDR3 in amino acids: CASSIGLGRSGANVLTF. DNA of the CDR3: TGTGCCAGTAGTATAGGGCTAGGACGCTCTGGGGCCAACGTCCTGACTTTC. The chain combines TRBV19 with TRBJ2-6; D gene ambiguous. The CDR3 loop spans 17 amino acids. Germline V lookup: CDR1 LNHDA, CDR2 SQIVND (reference sequence). The V end was cut by 1 base, the J end by 0 bases, with 10 bases between.

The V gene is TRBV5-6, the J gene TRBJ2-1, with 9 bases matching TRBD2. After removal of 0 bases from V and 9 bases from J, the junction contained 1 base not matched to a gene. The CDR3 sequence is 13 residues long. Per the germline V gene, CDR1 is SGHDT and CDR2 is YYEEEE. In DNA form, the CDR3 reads TGTGCCAGCAGCTTGGGACTAGCGGTTGAGCAGTTCTTC. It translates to CASSLGLAVEQFF.